The entry below gives a single TCR beta chain sequence along with its context. No antigen is known for it. A read error is possible here, since a much larger clone lies one base away. MiXCR, run by TCRdb on the 5' RACE reads, gives a single entry per CDR3 protein. The table lists some 57,000 distinct CDR3 sequences, approximately 17% of them singletons. Study conclusions and caveats: In terms of TCR gene usage, tumor memory CD4+ T cells clustered together with blood and lymph node memory CD4+ cells, as well as with lymph node naive CD4+ cells.

CDR3 length equals 15 residues. The germline CDR1 and CDR2 sequences are LGHNA and YSLEER. Naive CD4+ cells had CD25+ Tregs removed. Sequenced: naive CD4+ T cells sorted from blood. Subset denoted: naive CD4+ T cells, CD4+CD45RA+CD25-. V and J are TRBV4-3 and TRBJ1-2; tentative D call: TRBD1 (6 bases). The sequence was collected from a female donor with breast cancer. The CDR3 bases are TGCGCCATCAGCCAAGATTGGAGGGGGGGCTATGGCTACACCTTC. It encodes CAISQDWRGGYGYTF.